Each of the 27 T cell receptor beta chains below was sequenced from the same sample in a study of blood T cell repertoires in COVID-19 (dated by TCRdb to about 2020). To prepare the library, the immunoSEQ multiplex PCR assay was applied. TCRdb obtained this table from immuneACCESS and retained in-frame rearrangements with V and J assigned. These tables miss some clones; where compared with another copy, unresolved V genes account for less than half of the shortfall, and the remainder is unexplained. The sample data list 100,000 to 150,000 clones, and about nine tenths of these were observed just once. About an eighth of the sample lies in the top ten. Sequenced: peripheral blood. Source of these receptors: a woman in her 70s with COVID-19, enrolled during active disease.

The CDR3 here is CASSDQSGMGFSGYTF. CDR3 nucleotides: TGTGCCAGCAGTGATCAATCAGGGATGGGATTCAGTGGCTACACCTTC. The rearrangement joins TRBV6-4 to TRBJ1-2; maybe TRBD1 (5 bases). V gave up 3 bases and J gave up 7 bases, with 21 bases separating them. This CDR3 has 16 residues. Germline CDR1 and CDR2: MRHNA and SNTAGT.

The chain couples TRBV6-5 to TRBJ1-1; TRBD1 agrees at 8 bases. Germline CDR1 reads MNHEY; CDR2 reads SVGAGI. V trimming: 5 bases; J trimming: 4 bases; junction bases outside the gene matches: 6. The CDR3 loop spans 14 amino acids. For the CDR3, the DNA is TGTGCCAGCAGTCCCTGGACAGGGTTCACTGAAGCTTTCTTT. This translates into CASSPWTGFTEAFF.

About this clone: Other DNA variants within this sample encode the same CDR3. The chain couples TRBV18 to TRBJ2-2; D uncertain. The ends were cut back, 6 bases at V and 1 base at J, with 9 bases in the middle. This CDR3 is 14 amino acids long. The germline CDR1 and CDR2 sequences are KGHSH and LQKENI. Here the CDR3 reads CASSPTGNTGELFF. The DNA for the CDR3 is TGTGCCAGCTCCCCAACGGGGAACACCGGGGAGCTGTTTTTT.

The chain recombines TRBV5-6 with TRBJ2-1; no reliable D call. CDR3 length equals 15 residues. Trimming took off 4 bases at V and 6 bases at J, with 17 bases between the two ends. Germline values: CDR1 SGHDT, CDR2 YYEEEE. The CDR3 loop is CASSMGSPVFNEQFF. CDR3 coding DNA: TGTGCCAGCAGCATGGGGTCCCCAGTTTTCAATGAGCAGTTCTTC.

This clone was seen a handful of times. This chain links TRBV28 with TRBJ1-6; a possible D gene is TRBD1 (5 bases). The V and J ends lost 5 bases and 8 bases respectively, with 16 bases between them. Germline V gene data show CDR1 as MDHEN and CDR2 as SYDVKM. The CDR3 loop spans 15 amino acids. The CDR3 DNA sequence: TGTGCCAGCAGTCCAGCGTTCGGGGGGGATTCACCCCTCCACTTT. Translated: CASSPAFGGDSPLHF.

The sample holds one count of this clone. The gene calls are TRBV18 and TRBJ1-3, with 10 nucleotides matching TRBD1. The CDR3 has 21 residues. Per germline, CDR1 KGHSH and CDR2 LQKENI. Unmatched junction bases numbered 26, after V lost 3 bases and J lost 9 bases. The CDR3 DNA reads TGTGCCAGCTCACCGTCAAGGCCCTCTCTTGTGGGGACAGGGGTCTTGAGCACCATATATTTT. This gives the protein CASSPSRPSLVGTGVLSTIYF.

CDR3 in amino acids: CASSLRGGTYEQYF. The CDR3 DNA is TGTGCCAGCAGCTTACGGGGGGGTACCTACGAGCAGTACTTC. The J gene is TRBJ2-7, the V gene TRBV7-2, with TRBD2 matching 8 bases. The CDR3 covers 14 residues. V trimming: 2 bases; J trimming: 2 bases; junction bases outside the gene matches: 2. Germline V gene lookup returns CDR1 SGHTA and CDR2 FQGNSA.

The V gene is TRBV27, the J gene TRBJ2-5, with D tentatively TRBD1 (6 bases). The CDR3 loop spans 13 amino acids. CDR1 and CDR2 (germline): MNHEY, SMNVEV (reference sequence). Trimming removed 3 bases from V and 5 bases from J, with 10 bases in between. CDR3: CASSLRGYETQYF. DNA of the CDR3: TGTGCCAGCAGTTTGAGGGGGTACGAGACCCAGTACTTC.

The V and J genes are TRBV29-1 and TRBJ2-7, with D possibly matching TRBD2 (5 bases). V lost 5 bases, J lost 1 base, and 6 bases lay in between. Germline values: CDR1 SQVTM, CDR2 ANQGSEA. The CDR3 has 11 amino acids. CDR3 residues: CSVRTSYEQYF. The CDR3 bases are TGCAGCGTTCGGACTTCCTACGAGCAGTACTTC.

The chain combines TRBV4-2 with TRBJ2-3; TRBD2 matches 12 bases. The length of the CDR3 is 18 residues. The V gene's germline CDR1 is LGHNA and CDR2 YNFKEQ. V lost 2 bases, J lost 1 base, and 7 bases stayed unmatched. Here the CDR3 DNA reads TGTGCCAGCAGCCAACGGGCTAGCGGGGGGGTGGGCACAGATACGCAGTATTTT. Amino acid sequence: CASSQRASGGVGTDTQYF.

As DNA, the CDR3 is TGCGCCAGCAGCCCCTACCGCGGGGGCACAGATACGCAGTATTTT. It encodes CASSPYRGGTDTQYF. This chain uses TRBV5-1 with TRBJ2-3; maybe TRBD2 (6 bases). Trimming pared 4 bases from V and 1 base from J, leaving 13 bases between. This CDR3 has 15 amino acids. Germline V CDR1 and CDR2: SGHRS, YFSETQ.

The rearrangement uses TRBV27 and TRBJ1-6; a weak D match, TRBD1 (6 bases). Trimming stripped 10 bases from V and 7 bases from J, with 14 bases between. CDR3 length: 13 residues. Germline V gene sequence: CDR1 MNHEY, CDR2 SMNVEV (reference sequence). In DNA form, the CDR3 reads TGTGCCACCGGAAGGACAGAAAATTCACCCCTCCACTTT. Amino acids: CATGRTENSPLHF.

This rearrangement joins TRBV19 to TRBJ1-6; 8 bases align to TRBD1. Per germline, CDR1 LNHDA and CDR2 SQIVND (reference sequence). The V gene end was trimmed by 5 bases and the J gene end by 10 bases; junction bases not matched to a gene: 7. This CDR3 region has 14 residues. CDR3 DNA: TGTGCCAGTAGTCCCCGGGACAGGACGTCACCCCTCCACTTT. Protein product: CASSPRDRTSPLHF.

The chain carries TRBV2 and TRBJ2-7; the match to TRBD2 covers 9 bases. The germline V gene has CDR1 SNHLY and CDR2 FYNNEI. CDR3 length: 15 amino acids. The ends lost 8 bases at V and 5 bases at J; junction bases unmatched: 13. The CDR3 is CASGTLAGVSHEQYF. Here the CDR3 DNA reads TGTGCCAGCGGCACATTAGCGGGGGTTTCGCACGAGCAGTACTTC.

This chain links TRBV27 with TRBJ2-1; 12 bases map to TRBD1. Germline CDR1 MNHEY, CDR2 SMNVEV (reference sequence). With 5 bases clipped from V and 6 bases from J, the junction kept 8 bases outside the gene matches. There are 16 residues in the CDR3. CDR3 protein: CASSTTGTGGFNEQFF. The CDR3, as DNA: TGTGCCAGCAGTACTACCGGGACAGGGGGCTTCAATGAGCAGTTCTTC.

V usage is TRBV20-1 and J usage is TRBJ1-2; D remains ambiguous. CDR1 and CDR2 from the germline V gene are DFQATT and SNEGSKA (reference sequence). The CDR3 extends over 11 amino acids. V lost 6 bases, J lost 3 bases, and 8 bases lay in between. For the CDR3, the DNA is TGCAGTGCCCAAACTCACTATGGCTACACCTTC. Its translation is CSAQTHYGYTF.

The chain carries TRBV9 and TRBJ2-3, with D possibly TRBD2 on 7 matching bases. The germline CDR1 and CDR2 sequences are SGDLS and YYNGEE. V lost 0 bases, J lost 5 bases, and 13 bases lay in between. The CDR3 totals 15 residues. CDR3 sequence reads: CASSVAGGGIDTQYF. The CDR3 DNA follows: TGTGCCAGCAGCGTAGCTGGCGGGGGCATAGATACGCAGTATTTT.

The chain joins TRBV5-8 to TRBJ2-1; 10 nucleotides align to TRBD1. The trim removed 3 bases at V and 5 bases at J, leaving 5 bases unmatched. From germline, CDR1 is SGHTS and CDR2 YDEGEE. The CDR3 consists of 15 residues. CDR3 nucleotides: TGTGCCAGCAGCTCCGGACAGGGGGTCAACAATGAGCAGTTCTTC. As protein: CASSSGQGVNNEQFF.

This clone was picked up a small number of times. The chain employs TRBV9 and TRBJ2-2; D call uncertain. The CDR3 is 16 amino acids. The ends were cut back, 0 bases at V and 1 base at J, with 10 bases in the middle. CDR1 is SGDLS, CDR2 YYNGEE, per germline. CDR3 nucleotide sequence: TGTGCCAGCAGCGTAGAAGATGCGAGGAACACCGGGGAGCTGTTTTTT. This sequence encodes CASSVEDARNTGELFF.

CDR3 amino acids: CASSQSGISGANVLTF. DNA for the CDR3: TGCGCCAGCAGTCAATCGGGCATCTCTGGGGCCAACGTCCTGACTTTC. The gene calls are TRBV23-1 and TRBJ2-6; no reliable D call. Being an ORF, TRBV23-1 has a function that is uncertain. The CDR3 length is 16 residues. Trimming shortened V by 0 bases and J by 0 bases, and 6 bases separated the two germline ends.

The V gene is TRBV18, the J gene TRBJ2-1, with D possibly matching TRBD1 (5 bases). The CDR3 runs 16 residues. Trimming left V 0 bases short and J 3 bases short, with 12 bases between. Per the germline V gene, CDR1 is KGHSH and CDR2 is LQKENI. DNA for the CDR3: TGTGCCAGCTCACCACCAATCTATGACAGCTACAATGAGCAGTTCTTC. It translates to CASSPPIYDSYNEQFF.

The rearrangement joins TRBV6-5 to TRBJ2-1; D is perhaps TRBD1 (5 bases). Trimming took off 6 bases at V and 2 bases at J, with 14 bases between the two ends. Germline V gives CDR1 MNHEY, CDR2 SVGAGI. This CDR3 comprises 15 residues. CDR3 DNA: TGTGCCAGCAGCCTCCGGCTAGGGGCCTACAATGAGCAGTTCTTC. Residues: CASSLRLGAYNEQFF.

V and J are TRBV7-2 and TRBJ2-7; D is uncertain. Trimming pared 6 bases from V and 2 bases from J, leaving 14 bases between. This CDR3 is built from 14 residues. Looked up from germline, CDR1 is SGHTA and CDR2 is FQGNSA. CDR3 in DNA: TGTGCCAGCAGTCTAAGAGGCAGCACCTACGAGCAGTACTTC. It yields the protein CASSLRGSTYEQYF.

This clone was picked up a small number of times. The V gene is TRBV6-5, the J gene TRBJ1-5; D might be TRBD1 (5 bases). Germline CDR1 and CDR2: MNHEY and SVGAGI. Trimming shortened V by 7 bases and J by 9 bases, and 16 bases separated the two germline ends. CDR3 size: 13 residues. CDR3 DNA: TGTGCCAGCACCGGTATCAGGGAAGGGCCCCAGCATTTT. The encoded protein is CASTGIREGPQHF.

The chain joins TRBV7-3 to TRBJ2-2; D unresolved. V lost 3 bases, J lost 7 bases, and 3 bases lay in between. The CDR3 sequence is 11 residues long. The germline V gene encodes CDR1 SGHTA and CDR2 FQGTGA. The chain's CDR3 is CASSFGGELFF. CDR3 sequence (DNA): TGTGCCAGCAGCTTCGGCGGGGAGCTGTTTTTT.

CDR3 loop: CASSIGGLAGGYEQYF. CDR3 bases: TGCGCCAGCAGCATTGGAGGACTAGCGGGGGGTTACGAGCAGTACTTC. V gene TRBV5-1 combines with J gene TRBJ2-7; 14 nucleotides align to TRBD2. Per germline, CDR1 SGHRS and CDR2 YFSETQ. The CDR3 consists of 16 residues. J was trimmed by 4 bases and V by 4 bases; bases with no gene match: 7.

The chain uses TRBV2 and TRBJ2-3; maybe TRBD1 (5 bases). Between the trimmed V and J ends, which lost 5 bases and 3 bases, there was a span of 18 bases. Germline CDR1 SNHLY, CDR2 FYNNEI. This CDR3 is 16 amino acids long. The CDR3 bases are TGTGCCAGCAGTAACCTTGGGTGGAAGGGGACAGATACGCAGTATTTT. It encodes CASSNLGWKGTDTQYF.